Sequencing of this TCR beta chain was carried out in a study of blood T cell repertoires in COVID-19. Study context: Researchers got acute and convalescent COVID-19 samples from the United States, Italy and Spain. From T cells, B-cell-depleted T cells, or PBMCs came the material, which was cDNA or gDNA.

Recruited during active infection, patients (from Seattle) were subsequently followed longitudinally. The ends were cut back, 6 bases at V and 3 bases at J, with 11 bases in the middle. The germline CDR1 and CDR2 sequences are SQVTM and ANQGSEA. There are 12 residues in the CDR3. Per the authors' pipeline: Quantification of nucleated cells was approximated via reference gene primer amplification. Sequencing was performed with immunoSEQ multiplex PCR; in TCRdb, only in-frame clones are kept and a portion is missing. V and J calls and clone size are as listed in that table; D and trimming were resolved from the DNA. This table holds roughly 200,000 clones, 82% found once.

This clonotype was sampled from a woman aged 55-70 years with COVID-19, enrolled during active disease. The V gene is TRBV29-1, the J gene TRBJ2-5, with a weak D call TRBD1 (6 bases). The sample consisted of peripheral blood. The CDR3 here is CSVGAGEETQYF. The CDR3 coding sequence is TGCAGCGTGGGGGCAGGGGAAGAGACCCAGTACTTC.